This T cell receptor beta chain is from a study of prognosis after radiotherapy for stage I lung cancer. The wider study: Recruiting of stage I non-small cell lung cancer patients into the study occurred between April 2018 and January 2019. All of the patients with non-small cell lung cancer, including several who had refused surgery, were considered to be medically inoperable. In eleven to twelve patients the tumors were adenocarcinoma, and in over five they were squamous cell carcinoma.

Germline V gene lookup returns CDR1 ENHRY and CDR2 SYGVKD. This CDR3 comprises 15 residues. V lost 6 bases, J lost 10 bases, and 10 bases stayed unmatched. Genomic DNA served as the source from which two-round multiplex PCR generated TCR beta CDR3 amplicons. Gene-specific primers for each TRBV and TRBJ gene drove first-round PCR. Universal primers were used in the second PCR round. TCRdb itself ran the multiplex PCR reads through MiXCR, one entry per CDR3 protein. In the table there are about 59,000 distinct CDR3 sequences, roughly 29% of which are singletons. This receptor was obtained from a donor over 45 with non-small cell lung cancer. The sequenced sample was PBMCs, obtained before or after stereotactic body radiation therapy (not recorded which). The J gene is TRBJ2-1, the V gene TRBV10-3; TRBD2 matches at 12 bases. CDR3 sequence: CAISRGLAGGYEQFF. In DNA form, the CDR3 reads TGTGCCATCAGCCGGGGGCTAGCGGGGGGGTACGAGCAGTTCTTC.